Listed below are T cell receptor beta chains from one sample, sequenced in a study of shared clonotypes between healthy human individuals. Repertoires were generated with immunoSEQ multiplex PCR, while TCRdb's copy carries only in-frame clones and drops some. The sample includes about 2 million clones, 85% to 95% of them seen just once. The specimen sequenced was naive CD8+ T cells sorted from blood. Receptors were obtained from a man aged 18 to 30 in good health. Each CDR3 is given with its conserved first and last residue. The D gene is left open where the match is weak. Only some rows state a clone size, as once, few, many or a class for expanded clones.

V gene	clone size	D gene	J gene	CDR3 protein	CDR3 DNA
TRBV6-6	-	-	TRBJ2-7	CASRNLEASDEQYF	TGTGCCAGCAGGAACCTCGAGGCATCGGACGAGCAGTACTTC
TRBV4-1	-	-	TRBJ2-2	CASSQVETGELFF	TGCGCCAGCAGCCAAGTAGAGACCGGGGAGCTGTTTTTT
TRBV27	-	-	TRBJ2-7	CASSLNLVGTTYEQYF	TGTGCCAGCAGTTTAAACCTGGTTGGTACAACCTACGAGCAGTACTTC
TRBV9	-	-	TRBJ2-7	CASSVQLDSSSWEQYF	TGTGCCAGCAGCGTACAACTGGACAGCTCGTCGTGGGAGCAGTACTTC
TRBV2	-	-	TRBJ2-7	CASSEVGGEGEQYF	TGTGCCAGCAGTGAAGTGGGAGGAGAGGGCGAGCAGTACTTC
TRBV5-6	-	-	TRBJ2-1	CASSHPPDEQFF	TGTGCCAGCAGCCACCCTCCCGACGAGCAGTTCTTC
TRBV2	-	-	TRBJ2-7	CASKGPGEQYF	TGTGCCAGCAAAGGCCCGGGCGAGCAGTACTTC
TRBV28	-	-	TRBJ2-2	CASSRGAGELFF	TGTGCCAGCAGCAGGGGCGCCGGGGAGCTGTTTTTT
TRBV27	-	TRBD1	TRBJ1-2	CASRGRTGDDYGYTF	TGTGCCAGCAGGGGGAGGACAGGGGACGACTATGGCTACACCTTC
TRBV5-4	-	-	TRBJ2-7	CASSLAGAPHEQYF	TGTGCCAGCAGCTTGGCCGGGGCACCCCACGAGCAGTACTTC
TRBV12-5	once	TRBD2	TRBJ2-1	CASGLGLAASYNEQFF	TGTGCTAGTGGTTTGGGACTAGCGGCCTCCTACAATGAGCAGTTCTTC
TRBV7-2	-	TRBD2	TRBJ2-7	CASSPNPKLAGPYEQYF	TGTGCCAGCAGCCCCAATCCGAAACTAGCGGGCCCCTACGAGCAGTACTTC
TRBV19	-	-	TRBJ2-2	CASSMLAGELFF	TGTGCCAGTAGTATGTTGGCCGGGGAGCTGTTTTTT
TRBV6-5	-	-	TRBJ2-7	CASSYSVGEDSYEQYF	TGTGCCAGCAGTTACTCGGTCGGAGAGGATAGTTACGAGCAGTACTTC
TRBV7-9	-	-	TRBJ2-3	CASSLKKGTDTQYF	TGTGCCAGCAGCTTAAAAAAGGGGACAGATACGCAGTATTTT
TRBV4-1	-	TRBD1	TRBJ2-7	CASSQTGGQGVKYEQYF	TGCGCCAGCAGCCAGACGGGGGGACAGGGGGTAAAGTACGAGCAGTACTTC
TRBV6-1	-	-	TRBJ2-4	CASNPGPKNIQYF	TGTGCCAGCAATCCGGGACCAAAAAACATTCAGTACTTC
TRBV4-1	-	TRBD1	TRBJ2-7	CASSLGQGSYEQYF	TGCGCCAGCAGCCTAGGACAGGGCTCTTACGAGCAGTACTTC
TRBV4-1	-	TRBD1	TRBJ1-1	CASSQDRGQGEAFF	TGCGCCAGCAGCCAAGATAGGGGACAGGGTGAAGCTTTCTTT
TRBV4-1	once	-	TRBJ2-7	CASSLPLGGVREQYF	TGCGCCAGCAGCCTCCCGTTGGGGGGAGTACGAGAGCAGTACTTC
TRBV5-6	-	TRBD1	TRBJ2-2	CASSPTDRANTGELFF	TGTGCCAGCAGCCCTACTGACAGGGCGAACACCGGGGAGCTGTTTTTT
TRBV28	-	-	TRBJ2-2	CASRELLRTGELFF	TGTGCCAGTCGGGAACTTTTGAGGACCGGGGAGCTGTTTTTT
TRBV11-2	-	TRBD2	TRBJ2-3	CASSPGGSDTQYF	TGTGCCAGCAGCCCGGGGGGGAGTGATACGCAGTATTTT
TRBV19	-	TRBD1	TRBJ1-5	CASRARTGIDQPQHF	TGTGCCAGTAGGGCCCGGACAGGGATAGACCAGCCCCAGCATTTT
TRBV7-9	-	-	TRBJ1-4	CAGGDMGEKLFF	TGTGCCGGGGGGGACATGGGTGAAAAACTGTTTTTT
TRBV20-1	-	-	TRBJ2-7	CSARDGAGFNF	TGCAGTGCTAGAGATGGAGCGGGCTTCAACTTC
TRBV5-4	-	-	TRBJ1-1	CASSPPWTADTEAFF	TGTGCCAGCAGCCCTCCTTGGACAGCGGACACTGAAGCTTTCTTT
TRBV5-6	-	-	TRBJ2-7	CASSLVPGAEQYF	TGTGCCAGCAGCTTGGTTCCCGGGGCCGAGCAGTACTTC
TRBV27	-	-	TRBJ2-7	CASSFAGKWDSPKNEQYF	TGTGCCAGCAGTTTTGCGGGCAAGTGGGATAGTCCAAAGAACGAGCAGTACTTC
TRBV5-5	few	-	TRBJ2-7	CASSWGTDVLYEQYF	TGTGCCAGCAGCTGGGGGACTGACGTACTATACGAGCAGTACTTC
TRBV6-5	-	-	TRBJ1-1	CATGYLGGRTEAFF	TGTGCCACCGGTTATCTAGGTGGGCGGACTGAAGCTTTCTTT
TRBV19	-	TRBD1	TRBJ1-5	CASSIGDRNQPQHF	TGTGCCAGTAGTATAGGGGACAGAAATCAGCCCCAGCATTTT
TRBV10-2	-	-	TRBJ1-1	CASSEVNTEAFF	TGCGCCAGCAGTGAGGTGAACACTGAAGCTTTCTTT
TRBV5-1	-	TRBD1	TRBJ2-1	CASSTQQGAFYNEQFF	TGCGCCAGCAGCACCCAACAGGGGGCGTTCTACAATGAGCAGTTCTTC
TRBV6-5	-	-	TRBJ2-1	CASSYSDFNEQFF	TGTGCCAGCAGTTACTCGGACTTCAATGAGCAGTTCTTC
TRBV11-2	once	-	TRBJ2-7	CASSNHQTAYSYEQYF	TGTGCCAGCAGCAACCACCAGACAGCTTACTCCTACGAGCAGTACTTC
TRBV2	-	TRBD1	TRBJ1-6	CASRDSGQGINSPLHF	TGTGCCAGCAGGGATTCTGGACAGGGGATTAATTCACCCCTCCACTTT
TRBV9	-	TRBD1	TRBJ2-7	CASSTGQGITYEQYF	TGTGCCAGCAGCACAGGACAGGGGATAACCTACGAGCAGTACTTC
TRBV4-1	once	-	TRBJ1-1	CASSQDRQTRNTEAFF	TGCGCCAGCAGCCAAGATCGGCAGACTAGGAACACTGAAGCTTTCTTT
TRBV10-3	-	-	TRBJ1-1	CAISGGVEGNTEAFF	TGTGCCATCAGTGGGGGGGTTGAGGGAAACACTGAAGCTTTCTTT
TRBV28	-	TRBD1	TRBJ2-1	CASSFEGQGTLSSYNEQFF	TGTGCCAGCAGTTTCGAGGGACAGGGTACCCTAAGCTCCTACAATGAGCAGTTCTTC
TRBV18	-	-	TRBJ1-5	CASSPLAGDDGNQPQHF	TGTGCCAGCTCACCGTTAGCAGGGGATGACGGCAATCAGCCCCAGCATTTT
TRBV5-4	-	-	TRBJ2-7	CASSLQGDGYEQYF	TGTGCCAGCAGCTTGCAGGGCGACGGCTACGAGCAGTACTTC
TRBV10-3	-	TRBD2	TRBJ2-2	CAISESREGTGELFF	TGTGCCATCAGTGAGTCTCGGGAGGGGACCGGGGAGCTGTTTTTT
TRBV4-3	-	-	TRBJ2-5	CASSQERSGPGAMEETQYF	TGCGCCAGCAGCCAAGAACGGAGTGGGCCAGGGGCAATGGAGGAGACCCAGTACTTC
TRBV6-5	once	-	TRBJ1-2	CASSLGLYYGYTF	TGTGCCAGCAGTCTAGGGTTATACTATGGCTACACCTTC
TRBV4-3	-	TRBD2	TRBJ2-1	CASSQEVAGYNEQFF	TGCGCCAGCAGCCAAGAAGTAGCGGGGTACAATGAGCAGTTCTTC
TRBV28	-	-	TRBJ2-1	CASSPRTAFPSVSYNEQFF	TGTGCCAGCAGTCCAAGGACGGCATTCCCCTCTGTCTCCTACAATGAGCAGTTCTTC
TRBV6-5	-	-	TRBJ1-6	CASSPGGENSPLHF	TGTGCCAGCAGCCCTGGCGGAGAGAATTCACCCCTCCACTTT
TRBV2	-	TRBD2	TRBJ2-3	CASSELAGDTSTDTQYF	TGTGCCAGCAGTGAACTAGCGGGGGACACTAGCACAGATACGCAGTATTTT
TRBV4-3	-	-	TRBJ2-7	CASSQGTFASETSYEQYF	TGCGCCAGCAGCCAAGGGACCTTTGCGTCTGAGACCTCCTACGAGCAGTACTTC
TRBV4-1	once	TRBD1	TRBJ2-2	CASSQGDGQGYTGELFF	TGCGCCAGCAGCCAAGGAGACGGACAGGGGTACACCGGGGAGCTGTTTTTT
TRBV7-6	-	-	TRBJ1-1	CASSSDGAEAFF	TGTGCCAGCAGCTCGGACGGTGCTGAAGCTTTCTTT
TRBV30	few	TRBD1	TRBJ1-2	CAWRTGVGYTF	TGTGCCTGGCGTACAGGGGTAGGCTACACCTTC
TRBV13	-	-	TRBJ2-7	CASSQGDTSHEQYF	TGTGCCAGCAGCCAAGGGGACACCAGCCACGAGCAGTACTTC
TRBV28	-	-	TRBJ1-1	CASSLPHLDTEAFF	TGTGCCAGCAGTTTGCCCCACTTGGACACTGAAGCTTTCTTT
TRBV30	-	TRBD1	TRBJ1-5	CAWSWDRDGHQPQHF	TGTGCCTGGAGTTGGGACAGGGACGGACATCAGCCCCAGCATTTT
TRBV19	-	-	TRBJ1-4	CASTPGGLRDEKLFF	TGTGCCAGTACCCCCGGCGGCCTGAGGGATGAAAAACTGTTTTTT
TRBV4-3	-	-	TRBJ2-1	CASSQDSPPGEGSNEQFF	TGCGCCAGCAGCCAAGATTCCCCTCCCGGGGAAGGGAGCAATGAGCAGTTCTTC